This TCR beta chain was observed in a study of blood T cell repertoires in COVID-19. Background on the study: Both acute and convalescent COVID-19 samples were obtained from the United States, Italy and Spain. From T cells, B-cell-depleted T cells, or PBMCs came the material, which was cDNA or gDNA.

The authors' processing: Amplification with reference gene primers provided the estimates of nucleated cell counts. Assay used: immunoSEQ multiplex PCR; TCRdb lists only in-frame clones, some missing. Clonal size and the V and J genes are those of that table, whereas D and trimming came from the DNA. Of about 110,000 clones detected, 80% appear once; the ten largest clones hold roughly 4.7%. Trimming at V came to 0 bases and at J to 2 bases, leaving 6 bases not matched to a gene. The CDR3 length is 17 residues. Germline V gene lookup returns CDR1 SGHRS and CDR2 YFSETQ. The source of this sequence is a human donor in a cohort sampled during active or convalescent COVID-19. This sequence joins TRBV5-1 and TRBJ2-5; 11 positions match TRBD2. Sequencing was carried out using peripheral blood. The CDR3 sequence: CASSLALTSGGQETQYF. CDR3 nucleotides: TGCGCCAGCAGCTTGGCTCTCACTAGCGGGGGACAAGAGACCCAGTACTTC.